Following are 2 T cell receptor beta chains from one sample sequenced in a study of blood T cell repertoires in COVID-19. The method was immunoSEQ multiplex PCR; TCRdb's version includes in-frame clones alone and lacks a portion of them. The data contain 60,000 or so clones, 78% of them singletons. The sequenced sample was peripheral blood. These receptors originate from a human donor in a cohort sampled during active COVID-19.

This clone was counted once. The rearrangement links TRBV7-9 to TRBJ2-7, with D hard to call. The CDR3 runs to 14 residues. V was clipped by 1 base and J by 3 bases, with 10 bases between them. Germline V gene lookup returns CDR1 SEHNR and CDR2 FQNEAQ (reference sequence). The CDR3 protein is CASSLDLLHYEQYF. CDR3 coding DNA: TGTGCCAGCAGCTTAGATTTATTACACTACGAGCAGTACTTC.

The V gene is TRBV4-1, the J gene TRBJ2-7; 8 positions agree with TRBD2. V was clipped by 1 base and J by 7 bases; unmatched bases: 6. CDR3 length: 14 amino acids. CDR1 and CDR2 (germline): MGHRA, YSYEKL. As DNA, the CDR3 is TGCGCCAGCAGCCAAGTTAGCGGGGCAGGGGAGCAGTACTTC. It is translated as CASSQVSGAGEQYF.